Following are 30 T cell receptor beta chains from one sample sequenced in a study of T cell changes during pregnancy in multiple sclerosis (dated by TCRdb to between 2018 and 2021). The library was generated by the immunoSEQ multiplex PCR assay. Imported from immuneACCESS, the table was reduced by TCRdb to in-frame sequences with V and J called. These copies leave out some clones; in studies compared against another copy, an unresolved V gene accounts for under half, and the cause of the remainder is not known. The sample table lists approximately 36,000 clones, 88% of them with a count of one. Of the sample, almost 7% is held by the ten largest clones. The source was CD8+ T cells from peripheral blood mononuclear cells, collected in the third trimester of pregnancy. Source of these receptors: a female donor with multiple sclerosis, enrolled in a pregnancy study.

The chain carries TRBV5-4 and TRBJ1-6; a possible D gene is TRBD1 (5 bases). The CDR3 extends over 14 amino acids. Germline CDR1 is SGHNT and CDR2 is YYREEE (reference sequence). Trimming took 0 bases from V and 9 from J, leaving 10 bases between them. In nucleotides, the CDR3 is TGTGCCAGCAGCTTGGTAGGGGTTGGTTCACCCCTCCACTTT. Translated: CASSLVGVGSPLHF.

The chain couples TRBV29-1 to TRBJ2-3, with 7 bases that match TRBD1. Germline lookup yields CDR1 SQVTM and CDR2 ANQGSEA. V shed 4 bases, J shed 2 bases, and the junction held 18 bases outside the gene matches. This CDR3 has 18 amino acids. DNA for the CDR3: TGCAGCGTTGCCCTATGGAAAGGGGGCGAACCCTACACAGATACGCAGTATTTT. Translated: CSVALWKGGEPYTDTQYF.

The rearrangement links TRBV18 to TRBJ2-1, with D possibly TRBD1 on 6 matching bases. The CDR3 contains 14 residues. Trimming stripped 6 bases from V and 2 bases from J, with 11 bases between. In germline, CDR1 is KGHSH, CDR2 LQKENI. CDR3: CASSHRDTYNEQFF. The CDR3 DNA follows: TGTGCCAGCTCCCACAGGGATACCTACAATGAGCAGTTCTTC.

As regards this clone: Since a far larger clone is one base different, this is likely a read error. J is TRBJ1-6 and V is TRBV6-1, with 7 positions matching TRBD1. This CDR3 has 12 amino acids. Germline CDR1 is MNHNS and CDR2 is SASEGT. This chain's CDR3 is CASRDTGVPPHF. CDR3 coding DNA: TGTGCCAGCAGAGACACAGGGGTACCCCCCCACTTT.

The chain uses TRBV6-1 and TRBJ1-4; D possibly corresponds to TRBD1 (5 bases). Trimming cost V 4 bases and J 0 bases, with 9 bases left between them. The germline V gene has CDR1 MNHNS and CDR2 SASEGT. CDR3 length: 15 residues. The CDR3 loop reads CASSVGPATNEKLFF. DNA for the CDR3: TGTGCCAGCAGTGTGGGGCCGGCAACTAATGAAAAACTGTTTTTT.

The rearrangement uses TRBV7-9 and TRBJ2-3; TRBD2 is a possible D gene (5 bases). This CDR3 region has 16 residues. Germline V gene data show CDR1 as SEHNR and CDR2 as FQNEAQ (reference sequence). Trimming removed 4 bases at V and 1 base at J, with 15 bases between. Written as DNA, the CDR3 is TGTGCCAGCAGCTCCCCCCTCCGCGGGCGCACAGATACGCAGTATTTT. It specifies CASSSPLRGRTDTQYF.

The chain is built from TRBV11-2 and TRBJ1-1, with no clear D. V dropped 3 bases and J dropped 3 bases, with 8 bases sitting between them. Germline assignment: CDR1 SGHAT and CDR2 FQNNGV. The CDR3 sequence is 13 residues long. As DNA, the CDR3 is TGTGCCAGCAGCTTCGGGTTGGACACTGAAGCTTTCTTT. The encoded protein is CASSFGLDTEAFF.

This clone was seen once. The V and J genes are TRBV4-3 and TRBJ2-1, with D possibly TRBD1 on 8 matching bases. The V end was cut by 2 bases, the J end by 4 bases, with 15 bases between. The germline V gene has CDR1 LGHNA and CDR2 YSLEER. This CDR3 region has 16 residues. CDR3 DNA: TGCGCCAGCAGCCAACTGGACAGGGAGGGATACAATGAGCAGTTCTTC. Translation gives CASSQLDREGYNEQFF.

The rearrangement joins TRBV19 to TRBJ1-1; D might be TRBD1 (6 bases). Germline lookup yields CDR1 LNHDA and CDR2 SQIVND (reference sequence). The CDR3 consists of 15 residues. V was pared by 3 bases and J by 3 bases, with 14 bases between. The CDR3 loop is CASSILAGAYTEAFF. CDR3 DNA: TGTGCCAGTAGTATCCTCGCAGGGGCGTACACTGAAGCTTTCTTT.

The chain carries TRBV9 and TRBJ2-3; 11 nucleotides align to TRBD2. With V trimmed by 0 bases and J by 5 bases, 11 bases remained unmatched. CDR3 size: 18 residues. Germline V gene data show CDR1 as SGDLS and CDR2 as YYNGEE. The CDR3 here is CASSVDGSGGAGIDTQYF. CDR3 DNA sequence: TGTGCCAGCAGCGTAGATGGTAGCGGGGGGGCCGGGATAGATACGCAGTATTTT.

This clone was recorded a few times. This chain uses TRBV6-4 with TRBJ2-1, with D perhaps TRBD1 (5 bases). Per germline, CDR1 MRHNA and CDR2 SNTAGT. CDR3 size: 14 residues. V was trimmed by 5 bases and J by 3 bases, leaving 11 bases between them. CDR3 in amino acids: CASSPGDSYNEQFF. Written as DNA, the CDR3 is TGTGCCAGCAGTCCCGGAGACAGCTACAATGAGCAGTTCTTC.

The V gene is TRBV30, the J gene TRBJ1-2, with 7 bases lining up with TRBD1. The CDR3 sequence is 14 residues long. The germline gives CDR1 GTSNPN, CDR2 SVGIG (reference sequence). Losses at the gene ends were 5 bases for V and 3 bases for J; bases not matched to a gene: 9. The CDR3 region has the DNA TGTGCCTGGGGGGACAGTTTACCTGACTATGGCTACACCTTC. It codes for CAWGDSLPDYGYTF.

The chain links TRBV30 to TRBJ1-2; D may be TRBD1 (5 bases). The V gene's germline CDR1 is GTSNPN and CDR2 SVGIG (reference sequence). Between the trimmed V and J ends, which lost 3 bases and 3 bases, there was a span of 11 bases. CDR3 size: 13 residues. The DNA for the CDR3 is TGTGCCTGGAGGCTCCAAGGGGACTATGGCTACACCTTC. This codes for CAWRLQGDYGYTF.

Within the sample, this clone is medium-sized (0.01 to 0.1%). J is TRBJ2-7 and V is TRBV4-2; a weak D match, TRBD2 (6 bases). The length of the CDR3 is 13 residues. The germline V gene encodes CDR1 LGHNA and CDR2 YNFKEQ. Trimming left V 3 bases short and J 0 bases short, with 6 bases between. The CDR3 nucleotides read TGTGCCAGCAGCCAGACTAGCTCCTACGAGCAGTACTTC. Its translation: CASSQTSSYEQYF.

The chain uses TRBV4-3 and TRBJ2-5; weak D call: TRBD2 (5 bases). This CDR3 has 13 residues. The germline V gene encodes CDR1 LGHNA and CDR2 YSLEER. Trimming stripped 4 bases from V and 3 bases from J, with 9 bases between. This CDR3 reads CASSRWEKETQYF. The DNA for the CDR3 is TGCGCCAGCAGCCGGTGGGAGAAAGAGACCCAGTACTTC.

V gene TRBV6-5 combines with J gene TRBJ2-2; 9 bases fit TRBD1. The CDR3 is made up of 15 amino acids. Germline CDR1 and CDR2: MNHEY and SVGAGI. V lost 4 bases, J lost 5 bases, and 5 bases stayed unmatched. DNA of the CDR3: TGTGCCAGCAGTTCGACAGGGGGAAGGACCGGGGAGCTGTTTTTT. The encoded protein is CASSSTGGRTGELFF.

The chain has TRBV5-1 and TRBJ2-7; D is possibly TRBD1 (6 bases). Germline assignment: CDR1 SGHRS and CDR2 YFSETQ. The CDR3 spans 15 residues. Trimming left V 2 bases short and J 6 bases short, with 18 bases between. This CDR3 reads CASSFDTGNVGEQYF. The CDR3 nucleotides read TGCGCCAGCAGCTTTGATACAGGGAATGTGGGCGAGCAGTACTTC.

The gene calls are TRBV14 and TRBJ2-4; possible D gene TRBD2, 5 bases. The CDR3 extends over 15 amino acids. V was shortened by 4 bases and J by 1 base, with 11 bases between the two germline ends. Germline V CDR1 and CDR2: SGHDN, FVKESK. CDR3 sequence: CASSPARGAKNIQYF. DNA of the CDR3: TGTGCCAGCAGCCCCGCCCGAGGGGCCAAAAACATTCAGTACTTC.

The rearrangement joins TRBV9 to TRBJ2-1; a possible D gene is TRBD2 (5 bases). This CDR3 contains 15 residues. Trimming took off 0 bases at V and 2 bases at J, with 9 bases between the two ends. Germline V lookup: CDR1 SGDLS, CDR2 YYNGEE. This CDR3 reads CASSVVPGTYNEQFF. The DNA for the CDR3 is TGTGCCAGCAGCGTAGTTCCGGGGACCTACAATGAGCAGTTCTTC.

This clone was counted between two and nine times. The chain has TRBV2 and TRBJ1-6; D is ambiguous. Trimming cost V 8 bases and J 9 bases, with 11 bases left between them. The CDR3 runs to 12 residues. Germline values: CDR1 SNHLY, CDR2 FYNNEI. CDR3 protein: CASYSAASPLHF. DNA of the CDR3: TGTGCCAGCTATTCCGCGGCTTCACCCCTCCACTTT.

This chain uses TRBV5-6 with TRBJ1-5; 8 nucleotides agree with TRBD1. CDR3 length: 15 amino acids. CDR1 SGHDT and CDR2 YYEEEE come from the germline V gene. J was trimmed by 1 base and V by 0 bases; bases with no gene match: 0. The CDR3 is CASSLGTGSNQPQHF. DNA of the CDR3: TGTGCCAGCAGCTTGGGGACAGGGAGCAATCAGCCCCAGCATTTT.

This clone was observed a single time. The V call is TRBV6-4, the J call TRBJ2-3; TRBD2 matches at 10 bases. V was clipped by 3 bases and J by 3 bases; unmatched bases: 0. Germline values: CDR1 MRHNA, CDR2 SNTAGT. The CDR3 runs to 14 residues. The CDR3 DNA reads as TGTGCCAGCAGTGAGACTAGCGGGACAGATACGCAGTATTTT. Protein sequence: CASSETSGTDTQYF.

The chain recombines TRBV5-4 with TRBJ1-1; unclear D gene. The germline V and J ends were trimmed by 0 bases and 7 bases, with 10 bases remaining between them. CDR1 and CDR2 from the germline V gene are SGHNT and YYREEE (reference sequence). The CDR3 length is 13 residues. CDR3 sequence (DNA): TGTGCCAGCAGCTTGGGTCGCAGTTTTGAAGCTTTCTTT. The encoded protein is CASSLGRSFEAFF.

The rearrangement joins TRBV27 to TRBJ2-7, with TRBD2 as a possible D gene (5 bases). This CDR3 contains 12 residues. V was clipped by 8 bases and J by 7 bases, with 15 bases between them. Germline CDR1 MNHEY, CDR2 SMNVEV (reference sequence). CDR3 residues: CASSLSGGEQYF. The DNA for the CDR3 is TGTGCCAGCTCCCTCAGCGGCGGGGAGCAGTACTTC.

This chain joins TRBV2 and TRBJ2-7; TRBD2 aligns across 13 bases. This CDR3 has 16 residues. After removal of 6 bases from V and 1 base from J, the junction contained 6 bases not matched to a gene. Germline V gene data show CDR1 as SNHLY and CDR2 as FYNNEI. In DNA form, the CDR3 reads TGTGCCAGCAGGGGGGGACTAGCGGGGACGTCCTACGAGCAGTACTTC. This gives the protein CASRGGLAGTSYEQYF.

The rearrangement links TRBV13 to TRBJ1-1; D gene ambiguous. Germline lookup yields CDR1 PRHDT and CDR2 FYEKMQ (reference sequence). The CDR3 length is 15 residues. Trimming shortened V by 10 bases and J by 6 bases, and 24 bases separated the two germline ends. Here the CDR3 reads CAIGEPGGGSAEAFF. In DNA, the CDR3 is TGTGCCATCGGGGAGCCAGGTGGCGGTTCGGCTGAAGCTTTCTTT.

This chain uses TRBV15 with TRBJ2-3, with D unclear. With 3 bases removed from V and 1 base from J, the gap between germline ends came to 11 bases. The germline V gene has CDR1 LNHNV and CDR2 YYDKDF (reference sequence). This CDR3 spans 15 amino acids. The CDR3 reads CATSSPSEGTDTQYF. Written as DNA, the CDR3 is TGTGCCACCAGCAGTCCCTCTGAGGGCACAGATACGCAGTATTTT.

The J gene is TRBJ1-1, the V gene TRBV5-5; possibly TRBD1 for D (5 bases). The CDR3 has 16 amino acids. The germline V gene encodes CDR1 SGHKS and CDR2 YYEKEE (reference sequence). V was shortened by 0 bases and J by 2 bases, with 14 bases between the two germline ends. The CDR3 DNA is TGTGCCAGCAGCTTGGGTTGGGGGGAGGGCAACACTGAAGCTTTCTTT. Protein product: CASSLGWGEGNTEAFF.

The V and J genes are TRBV7-9 and TRBJ1-2, with a tentative D call TRBD1 (6 bases). The CDR3 has 15 amino acids. V gave up 5 bases and J gave up 7 bases, with 20 bases separating them. Germline-derived CDR1 and CDR2 are SEHNR and FQNEAQ (reference sequence). The CDR3, as DNA: TGTGCCAGCAGCACGTCCGAACAGGGTGGTATTGGCTACACCTTC. It yields the protein CASSTSEQGGIGYTF.

V and J are TRBV10-2 and TRBJ2-1; 15 bases align to TRBD2. The CDR3 runs to 20 residues. The V and J ends lost 6 bases and 0 bases, in that order; junction bases with no gene match: 12. The germline CDR1 and CDR2 sequences are WSHSY and SAAADI. The CDR3 DNA reads TGCGCCAGCAGCGGACGGACTAGCGGGGGGGCCGGGGGCTCCTACAATGAGCAGTTCTTC. Residues: CASSGRTSGGAGGSYNEQFF.